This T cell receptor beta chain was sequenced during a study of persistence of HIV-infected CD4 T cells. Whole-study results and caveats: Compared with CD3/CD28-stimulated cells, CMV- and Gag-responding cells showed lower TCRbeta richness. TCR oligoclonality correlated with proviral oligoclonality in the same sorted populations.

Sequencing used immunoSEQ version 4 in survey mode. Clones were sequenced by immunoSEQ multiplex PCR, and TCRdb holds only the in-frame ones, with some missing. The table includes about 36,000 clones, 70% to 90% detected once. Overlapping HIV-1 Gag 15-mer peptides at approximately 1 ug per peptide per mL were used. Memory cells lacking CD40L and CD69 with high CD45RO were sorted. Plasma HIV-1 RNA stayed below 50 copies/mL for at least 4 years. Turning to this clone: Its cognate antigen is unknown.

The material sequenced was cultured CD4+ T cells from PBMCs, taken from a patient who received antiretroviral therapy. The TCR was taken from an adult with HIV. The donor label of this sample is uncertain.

CDR3 loop: CASSQATDLSYEQYF. The CDR3 region has the DNA TGCGCCAGCAGCCAAGCGACGGACCTATCCTACGAGCAGTACTTC. This rearrangement joins TRBV4-1 to TRBJ2-7; no reliable D call. The ends were cut back, 1 base at V and 1 base at J, with 11 bases in the middle. This CDR3 is built from 15 residues. The V gene's germline CDR1 is MGHRA and CDR2 YSYEKL.